The rows below give T cell receptor beta chains drawn from one sample of a study of blood T cell repertoires in COVID-19. Data came from immunoSEQ multiplex PCR; TCRdb stores just in-frame clones and leaves some out. This repertoire shows about 62,000 clones, approximately 79% found once; its top ten account for over 15%. The sample consisted of peripheral blood. These receptors were taken from a man in his sixties with acute or convalescent COVID-19. The CDR3 runs from the conserved cysteine through the conserved F or W. The order of the fields is clone size, D gene, J gene, V gene, CDR3 protein, CDR3 DNA. The D gene is left open where the match is weak. Clone sizes are given selectively: once, few, many, or a class where the clone is expanded.

clone_size: -; d_call: TRBD2; j_call: TRBJ2-3; v_call: TRBV4-1; cdr3_aa: CASSHLAGVATDTQYF; cdr3_nt: TGCGCCAGCAGCCATTTAGCGGGAGTAGCCACAGATACGCAGTATTTT
clone_size: -; d_call: TRBD2; j_call: TRBJ2-7; v_call: TRBV3-1/TRBV3-2; cdr3_aa: CASSQAEDPAGGRCEQYF; cdr3_nt: TGTGCCAGCAGCCAAGCGGAGGACCCAGCGGGAGGGAGGTGCGAGCAGTACTTC
clone_size: -; d_call: -; j_call: TRBJ1-1; v_call: TRBV14; cdr3_aa: CASRVSVNTEAFF; cdr3_nt: TGTGCCAGCAGGGTATCGGTGAACACTGAAGCTTTCTTT
clone_size: -; d_call: TRBD1; j_call: TRBJ1-3; v_call: TRBV2; cdr3_aa: CASSAWTGNSGNTIYF; cdr3_nt: TGTGCCAGCAGTGCTTGGACAGGGAACTCTGGAAACACCATATATTTT
clone_size: -; d_call: TRBD1; j_call: TRBJ2-3; v_call: TRBV10-1; cdr3_aa: CASSHNPGTGTQYF; cdr3_nt: TGCGCCAGCAGCCACAATCCAGGGACAGGGACGCAGTATTTT
clone_size: few; d_call: -; j_call: TRBJ1-5; v_call: TRBV15; cdr3_aa: CATSRGRNSNQPQHF; cdr3_nt: TGTGCCACCAGCAGAGGTAGAAATAGCAATCAGCCCCAGCATTTT
clone_size: -; d_call: TRBD1; j_call: TRBJ2-7; v_call: TRBV10-2; cdr3_aa: CASSSGGSYEQYF; cdr3_nt: TGCGCCAGCAGTTCAGGGGGCTCCTACGAGCAGTACTTC
clone_size: once; d_call: -; j_call: TRBJ1-1; v_call: TRBV7-9; cdr3_aa: CASSFRGPEAFF; cdr3_nt: TGTGCCAGCAGCTTTAGGGGTCCCGAAGCTTTCTTT
clone_size: -; d_call: TRBD1; j_call: TRBJ2-7; v_call: TRBV14; cdr3_aa: CASSQVGQGLYEQYF; cdr3_nt: TGTGCCAGCAGCCAAGTAGGACAGGGTCTCTACGAGCAGTACTTC
clone_size: many; d_call: -; j_call: TRBJ2-1; v_call: TRBV14; cdr3_aa: CASSQLHSYNEQFF; cdr3_nt: TGTGCCAGCAGCCAACTACACAGCTACAATGAGCAGTTCTTC
clone_size: -; d_call: TRBD2; j_call: TRBJ2-7; v_call: TRBV6-5; cdr3_aa: CASSKIAGEQEQYF; cdr3_nt: TGTGCCAGCAGTAAGATAGCGGGGGAGCAGGAGCAGTACTTC
clone_size: -; d_call: -; j_call: TRBJ1-1; v_call: TRBV27; cdr3_aa: CASSLMDKNTEAFF; cdr3_nt: TGTGCCAGCAGTTTGATGGACAAGAACACTGAAGCTTTCTTT
clone_size: -; d_call: TRBD2; j_call: TRBJ2-7; v_call: TRBV7-6; cdr3_aa: CASSLIGGRASEQYF; cdr3_nt: TGTGCCAGCAGCTTAATCGGCGGGAGGGCAAGCGAGCAGTACTTC
clone_size: -; d_call: TRBD1; j_call: TRBJ2-7; v_call: TRBV6-5; cdr3_aa: CASTPTGPSSYEQYF; cdr3_nt: TGTGCCAGCACCCCGACAGGGCCCTCCTCCTACGAGCAGTACTTC
clone_size: -; d_call: -; j_call: TRBJ1-5; v_call: TRBV3-1/TRBV3-2; cdr3_aa: CASSPLTGSNQPQHF; cdr3_nt: TGTGCCAGCAGCCCATTAACAGGGAGCAATCAGCCCCAGCATTTT
clone_size: -; d_call: -; j_call: TRBJ1-5; v_call: TRBV4-2; cdr3_aa: CASSLVGGVDLSSNQPQHF; cdr3_nt: TGTGCCAGCAGCCTGGTGGGAGGAGTCGACCTATCTAGCAATCAGCCCCAGCATTTT
clone_size: -; d_call: -; j_call: TRBJ2-5; v_call: TRBV5-6; cdr3_aa: CASSFTEGQETQYF; cdr3_nt: TGTGCCAGCAGCTTCACGGAGGGGCAAGAGACCCAGTACTTC
clone_size: few; d_call: TRBD2; j_call: TRBJ2-1; v_call: TRBV20-1; cdr3_aa: CSASSLAGVQGDNEQFF; cdr3_nt: TGCAGTGCTAGTAGTCTAGCGGGAGTCCAAGGGGATAATGAGCAGTTCTTC
clone_size: -; d_call: -; j_call: TRBJ1-2; v_call: TRBV11-2; cdr3_aa: CASSRGGNGYTF; cdr3_nt: TGTGCCAGCAGCCGGGGGGGGAATGGCTACACCTTC
clone_size: -; d_call: TRBD1; j_call: TRBJ2-7; v_call: TRBV5-6; cdr3_aa: CASSGTGRDEQYF; cdr3_nt: TGTGCCAGCAGCGGGACAGGGAGGGACGAGCAGTACTTC
clone_size: few; d_call: TRBD2; j_call: TRBJ2-7; v_call: TRBV14; cdr3_aa: CASSQVNSGGQYF; cdr3_nt: TGTGCCAGCAGCCAAGTAAATAGCGGGGGACAGTACTTC
clone_size: -; d_call: -; j_call: TRBJ2-7; v_call: TRBV6-6; cdr3_aa: CASSYSAGNSYEQYF; cdr3_nt: TGTGCCAGCAGTTACTCAGCAGGCAATTCCTACGAGCAGTACTTC
clone_size: -; d_call: TRBD1; j_call: TRBJ2-1; v_call: TRBV7-3; cdr3_aa: CASSLQQGAVNEQFF; cdr3_nt: TGTGCCAGCAGCCTCCAACAGGGGGCCGTCAATGAGCAGTTCTTC
clone_size: -; d_call: TRBD2; j_call: TRBJ2-1; v_call: TRBV19; cdr3_aa: CATEREAQGDEQFF; cdr3_nt: TGTGCCACTGAGCGGGAGGCCCAGGGTGATGAGCAGTTCTTC
clone_size: -; d_call: -; j_call: TRBJ2-5; v_call: TRBV14; cdr3_aa: CASSQVLVGETQYF; cdr3_nt: TGTGCCAGCAGCCAAGTACTAGTGGGAGAGACCCAGTACTTC
clone_size: -; d_call: -; j_call: TRBJ1-1; v_call: TRBV7-6; cdr3_aa: CASSPNPGMNTEAFF; cdr3_nt: TGTGCCAGCAGCCCTAACCCAGGGATGAACACTGAAGCTTTCTTT
clone_size: -; d_call: TRBD2; j_call: TRBJ2-7; v_call: TRBV10-3; cdr3_aa: CAIRSEASGTYEQYF; cdr3_nt: TGTGCCATCAGGAGCGAGGCTAGCGGTACCTACGAGCAGTACTTC
clone_size: -; d_call: TRBD1; j_call: TRBJ1-2; v_call: TRBV19; cdr3_aa: CASSDDRGLSYGYTF; cdr3_nt: TGTGCCAGTAGTGACGACAGGGGGCTCAGCTATGGCTACACCTTC
clone_size: -; d_call: -; j_call: TRBJ2-1; v_call: TRBV5-1; cdr3_aa: CASSLATGGIVRNEQFF; cdr3_nt: TGCGCCAGCAGCTTGGCCACAGGCGGGATTGTAAGGAATGAGCAGTTCTTC
clone_size: -; d_call: TRBD2; j_call: TRBJ2-1; v_call: TRBV7-9; cdr3_aa: CASITSGLANNEQFF; cdr3_nt: TGTGCCAGCATCACGTCAGGACTAGCGAACAATGAGCAGTTCTTC
clone_size: -; d_call: TRBD2; j_call: TRBJ2-1; v_call: TRBV7-2; cdr3_aa: CASSGGTSGRSSYNEQFF; cdr3_nt: TGTGCCAGCAGCGGCGGGACTAGCGGGAGAAGCTCCTACAATGAGCAGTTCTTC
clone_size: -; d_call: -; j_call: TRBJ1-1; v_call: TRBV3-1/TRBV3-2; cdr3_aa: CASSETLGTEAFF; cdr3_nt: TGTGCCAGCAGCGAGACCCTAGGCACTGAAGCTTTCTTT
clone_size: -; d_call: -; j_call: TRBJ1-6; v_call: TRBV21-1; cdr3_aa: CASSKPWTVYYNSPLHF; cdr3_nt: TGTGCCAGCAGCAAACCCTGGACAGTGTACTATAATTCACCCCTCCACTTT
clone_size: few; d_call: TRBD1; j_call: TRBJ1-1; v_call: TRBV11-2; cdr3_aa: CASSLRTGGGTEAFF; cdr3_nt: TGTGCCAGCAGCCTTAGGACAGGGGGGGGCACTGAAGCTTTCTTT
clone_size: -; d_call: -; j_call: TRBJ1-2; v_call: TRBV25-1; cdr3_aa: CASSWGGVGYTF; cdr3_nt: TGTGCCAGCAGTTGGGGGGGAGTGGGCTACACCTTC
clone_size: -; d_call: TRBD2; j_call: TRBJ2-7; v_call: TRBV6-2/TRBV6-3; cdr3_aa: CASRYSTSGYEQYF; cdr3_nt: TGTGCCAGCAGGTACTCGACTAGCGGCTACGAGCAGTACTTC
clone_size: -; d_call: TRBD1; j_call: TRBJ2-7; v_call: TRBV10-1; cdr3_aa: CASSRWSLGQPQSYEQYF; cdr3_nt: TGCGCCAGCAGTCGCTGGAGTTTGGGACAGCCACAATCCTACGAGCAGTACTTC
clone_size: -; d_call: -; j_call: TRBJ2-5; v_call: TRBV27; cdr3_aa: CASSVKRGSETQYF; cdr3_nt: TGTGCCAGCAGCGTTAAACGGGGATCGGAGACCCAGTACTTC
clone_size: -; d_call: -; j_call: TRBJ1-2; v_call: TRBV3-1/TRBV3-2; cdr3_aa: CASSRVSADGYTF; cdr3_nt: TGTGCCAGCAGCCGGGTGAGCGCGGATGGCTACACCTTC
clone_size: -; d_call: -; j_call: TRBJ1-4; v_call: TRBV3-1/TRBV3-2; cdr3_aa: CASSAGGTPWNEKLFF; cdr3_nt: TGTGCCAGCAGCGCGGGGGGGACACCCTGGAATGAAAAACTGTTTTTT
clone_size: -; d_call: TRBD2; j_call: TRBJ2-5; v_call: TRBV29-1; cdr3_aa: CSVVTSGRIETQYF; cdr3_nt: TGCAGCGTCGTGACTAGCGGGAGAATAGAGACCCAGTACTTC
clone_size: -; d_call: -; j_call: TRBJ2-7; v_call: TRBV7-9; cdr3_aa: CASSLLQGPRHEQYF; cdr3_nt: TGTGCCAGCAGCTTATTACAGGGTCCAAGGCACGAGCAGTACTTC
clone_size: -; d_call: -; j_call: TRBJ1-3; v_call: TRBV6-5; cdr3_aa: CASSKGDAGNTIYF; cdr3_nt: TGTGCCAGCAGCAAGGGGGACGCTGGAAACACCATATATTTT
clone_size: few; d_call: TRBD1; j_call: TRBJ1-1; v_call: TRBV2; cdr3_aa: CASSLNHPGGSDTEAFF; cdr3_nt: TGTGCCAGCAGCCTTAATCACCCAGGGGGGAGTGACACTGAAGCTTTCTTT
clone_size: -; d_call: -; j_call: TRBJ1-3; v_call: TRBV18; cdr3_aa: CASSPGTISRLSGNTIYF; cdr3_nt: TGTGCCAGCTCACCAGGGACAATAAGTCGTCTCTCTGGAAACACCATATATTTT
clone_size: -; d_call: TRBD1; j_call: TRBJ1-2; v_call: TRBV28; cdr3_aa: CASSSPGDRAGYGYTF; cdr3_nt: TGTGCCAGCAGTTCACCCGGGGACAGGGCGGGCTATGGCTACACCTTC
clone_size: -; d_call: -; j_call: TRBJ2-5; v_call: TRBV10-3; cdr3_aa: CAISGRAQETQYF; cdr3_nt: TGTGCCATCTCAGGCAGGGCCCAAGAGACCCAGTACTTC
clone_size: -; d_call: TRBD1; j_call: TRBJ2-7; v_call: TRBV29-1; cdr3_aa: CSVPGTGNYEQYF; cdr3_nt: TGCAGCGTTCCCGGGACAGGTAATTACGAGCAGTACTTC
clone_size: few; d_call: -; j_call: TRBJ2-1; v_call: TRBV4-1; cdr3_aa: CASSHPYRVRRDNEQFF; cdr3_nt: TGCGCCAGCAGCCACCCGTACAGGGTCCGAAGGGACAATGAGCAGTTCTTC
clone_size: -; d_call: TRBD1; j_call: TRBJ2-5; v_call: TRBV30; cdr3_aa: CAWAGGAGTQYF; cdr3_nt: TGTGCCTGGGCAGGGGGCGCGGGGACCCAGTACTTC
clone_size: -; d_call: TRBD1; j_call: TRBJ1-3; v_call: TRBV11-2; cdr3_aa: CASSLGRQGLSSLLNTIYF; cdr3_nt: TGTGCCAGCAGCTTAGGGAGACAGGGGCTCTCTTCGTTACTAAACACCATATATTTT
clone_size: -; d_call: TRBD1; j_call: TRBJ2-1; v_call: TRBV10-3; cdr3_aa: CAIRDTGGSYNEQFF; cdr3_nt: TGTGCCATCAGAGACACAGGGGGCTCCTACAATGAGCAGTTCTTC
clone_size: -; d_call: TRBD1; j_call: TRBJ2-7; v_call: TRBV3-1/TRBV3-2; cdr3_aa: CASSSFPPGQGDYEQYF; cdr3_nt: TGTGCCAGCAGCTCGTTCCCCCCGGGACAGGGGGATTACGAGCAGTACTTC
clone_size: -; d_call: -; j_call: TRBJ1-2; v_call: TRBV4-2; cdr3_aa: CASSQEQVDAGYTF; cdr3_nt: TGTGCCAGCAGCCAAGAACAGGTTGACGCTGGCTACACCTTC